A single sample gave rise to the 14 T cell receptor beta chains below, sequenced in a study of T-cell reconstitution after alpha-beta-depleted transplantation in children. Preparation of the TCRbeta library involved a method that used unique molecular identifiers. TCRdb re-called the PCR reads through MiXCR, storing one row per CDR3 protein. The sample gives about 270,000 distinct CDR3 sequences, 9.9% of which show up once; 10% is in the top ten. This sample comprised PBMCs from the stem cell graft donor, obtained from the stem cell graft. These receptor sequences come from a human donor who donated a stem cell graft to a child with SCID.

Only a few counts were recorded for this clonotype. The chain employs TRBV20-1 and TRBJ2-7; D gene ambiguous. Germline V gene lookup returns CDR1 DFQATT and CDR2 SNEGSKA (reference sequence). The CDR3 has 11 amino acids. The CDR3 region has the DNA TGCGGTACGAGTACCACCTACGAGCAGTACTTC. Amino acid sequence: CGTSTTYEQYF.

A few counts support this clonotype. The rearrangement joins TRBV5-1 to TRBJ2-3; D uncertain. V lost 0 bases to trimming and J lost 4 bases, with 9 bases between them. The CDR3 is made up of 14 amino acids. Per germline, CDR1 SGHRS and CDR2 YFSETQ. The CDR3 reads CASSLEAGADTQYF. The CDR3 region has the DNA TGCGCCAGCAGCTTGGAGGCAGGAGCAGATACGCAGTATTTT.

The rearrangement links TRBV5-1 to TRBJ2-7, with D possibly being TRBD2 (6 bases). The CDR3 covers 17 residues. Trimming cost V 0 bases and J 5 bases, with 21 bases left between them. Germline loops: CDR1 SGHRS, CDR2 YFSETQ. The CDR3 is CASSLALTREGSDEQYF. The CDR3 nucleotides are TGCGCCAGCAGCTTGGCCCTGACTAGAGAGGGATCCGACGAGCAGTACTTC. Based on the CDR3 plus reference TRBV5-1 and TRBJ2-7, the full variable domain is KAGVTQTPRYLIKTRGQQVTLSCSPISGHRSVSWYQQTPGQGLQFLFEYFSETQRNKGNFPGRFSGRQFSNSRSEMNVSTLELGDSALYLCASSLALTREGSDEQYFGPGTRLTVT.

This clonotype was picked up a small number of times. This rearrangement joins TRBV6-5 to TRBJ2-7; D is possibly TRBD2 (7 bases). The germline V gene has CDR1 MNHEY and CDR2 SVGAGI. V lost 0 bases to trimming and J lost 6 bases, with 15 bases between them. The CDR3 is 15 amino acids. The CDR3 reads CASSYSGGGGSEQYF. The CDR3 DNA reads as TGTGCCAGCAGTTACTCTGGAGGGGGGGGCTCCGAGCAGTACTTC.

This clonotype was found a few times. The CDR3, as DNA: TGTGCCAGCAGCTGGGACGTAGCCTACGAGCAGTACTTC. Translation gives CASSWDVAYEQYF. This chain links TRBV7-9 with TRBJ2-7; D may correspond to TRBD1 or TRBD2 (5 bases each). V was clipped by 4 bases and J by 2 bases, with 9 bases between them. The CDR3 covers 13 residues. Looked up from germline, CDR1 is SEHNR and CDR2 is FQNEAQ (reference sequence).

The CDR3 DNA sequence: TGTGCCAGCTCACCACAAAGGACTAGCGGGGGTGGCGAGCAGTACTTC. Amino acids: CASSPQRTSGGGEQYF. The chain employs TRBV18 and TRBJ2-7, with 13 bases lining up with TRBD2. V lost 1 base and J lost 6; bases outside the gene matches: 6. The CDR3 covers 16 residues. Germline-derived CDR1 and CDR2 are KGHSH and LQKENI.

CDR3: CASTGQGLSYNEQFF. As DNA, the CDR3 is TGTGCCAGCACGGGACAGGGCCTATCCTACAATGAGCAGTTCTTC. The chain recombines TRBV12-3 or TRBV12-4 with TRBJ2-1, with 9 bases aligning to TRBD1. This CDR3 has 15 residues. J was trimmed by 1 base and V by 7 bases; bases with no gene match: 5.

This clonotype was observed a handful of times. The J gene is TRBJ1-1, the V gene TRBV27; D is ambiguous. The V end lost 6 bases, the J end lost 6 bases, and 20 bases lay between the germline ends. Germline V lookup: CDR1 MNHEY, CDR2 SMNVEV (reference sequence). The CDR3 is 15 residues long. CDR3 residues: CASSYQTTRVSEAFF. The CDR3 DNA is TGTGCCAGCAGCTATCAGACTACGAGGGTATCTGAAGCTTTCTTT.

This clonotype was seen repeatedly, ten times or more. The chain couples TRBV7-6 to TRBJ2-7; D remains ambiguous. The V end was cut by 2 bases, the J end by 0 bases, with 5 bases between. Germline V gene data show CDR1 as SGHVS and CDR2 as FNYEAQ. The CDR3 is 13 residues long. The CDR3 coding sequence is TGTGCCAGCAGCTTACACACCTCCTACGAGCAGTACTTC. It encodes CASSLHTSYEQYF.

There are many counts of this clonotype. The chain joins TRBV5-1 to TRBJ1-1; 9 bases map to TRBD1. The CDR3 runs 17 residues. The junction had 11 bases not matched to a gene; V was cut back by 4 bases and J by 1 base. CDR1 is SGHRS and CDR2 is YFSETQ in the germline V gene. DNA of the CDR3: TGCGCCAGCAGCGGCGGTTCAGGGACAGGGAGGAACACTGAAGCTTTCTTT. Residues: CASSGGSGTGRNTEAFF.

By proportion, this clonotype is medium-sized. The rearrangement joins TRBV12-3 or TRBV12-4 to TRBJ1-5; D is undetermined. This CDR3 has 11 residues. V was cut by 2 bases and J by 8 bases, with 4 bases left in between. The CDR3 DNA follows: TGTGCCAGCAGTTTAAATGAGCCCCAGCATTTT. Its translation: CASSLNEPQHF.

This clonotype was seen only a few times. The chain links TRBV4-1 to TRBJ2-7; D ambiguous. V dropped 2 bases and J dropped 2 bases, with 10 bases sitting between them. The CDR3 has 14 residues. Germline V gene data show CDR1 as MGHRA and CDR2 as YSYEKL. DNA for the CDR3: TGCGCCAGCAGCCAAAGAGGTTTCGCCTACGAGCAGTACTTC. It is translated as CASSQRGFAYEQYF.

This clonotype was detected a few times. The chain is built from TRBV20-1 and TRBJ2-7, with 7 positions matching TRBD1. CDR3 size: 17 residues. Germline V lookup: CDR1 DFQATT, CDR2 SNEGSKA (reference sequence). V lost 0 bases, J lost 9 bases, and 20 bases stayed unmatched. The CDR3 sequence is CSARDRRRRDSPLGQYF. DNA for the CDR3: TGCAGTGCTAGAGATCGACGACGTCGGGACAGCCCGTTGGGGCAGTACTTC.

This clonotype has only a few counts. The chain is built from TRBV18 and TRBJ2-5; D is ambiguous. The CDR3 sequence is 13 residues long. Germline loops: CDR1 KGHSH, CDR2 LQKENI. V was shortened by 1 base and J by 1 base, with 4 bases between the two germline ends. The CDR3, as DNA: TGTGCCAGCTCACCACTAGGCCAAGAGACCCAGTACTTC. It yields the protein CASSPLGQETQYF. The full variable domain, rest sourced from reference TRBV18 and TRBJ2-5, is NAGVMQNPRHLVRRRGQEARLRCSPMKGHSHVYWYRQLPEEGLKFMVYLQKENIIDESGMPKERFSAEFPKEGPSILRIQQVVRGDSAAYFCASSPLGQETQYFGPGTRLLVL.